This T cell receptor (beta chain) was obtained from a study of shared clonotypes between healthy human individuals. On the study more broadly: Plates per donor: three CD4 naive, three CD4 memory, two CD8 naive, one CD8 memory.

Note on this clone: Its antigen is unidentified.

CD45RO-negative CD8 cells positively selected for CCR7 made up the naive population, which excluded terminally differentiated effector memory CD45RA+ cells. Study results and caveats: Estimated richness was generally greater in naive than memory subsets. Sequencing depth was expected to influence donor clonotype sharing.

Each PCR replicate from the sorted subsets contained around 0.2 ug DNA, which is some 32,000 T cell genomes. Sequencing was performed with immunoSEQ multiplex PCR; in TCRdb, only in-frame clones are kept and a portion is missing. This table holds fewer than 850,000 clones, roughly 96% found once. Source material: naive CD8+ T cells sorted from blood. The clonotype was recovered from a man aged 30 to 45 in good health.

CDR3 sequence: CASSWGQAYEQYF. The CDR3 coding sequence is TGTGCCAGCAGCTGGGGACAGGCCTACGAGCAGTACTTC. The chain couples TRBV7-9 to TRBJ2-7; 8 bases match TRBD1. The CDR3 runs to 13 residues. CDR1 SEHNR and CDR2 FQNEAQ come from the germline V gene (reference sequence). With 4 bases clipped from V and 2 bases from J, the junction kept 1 base outside the gene matches.